The 13 T cell receptor beta chains below all came from one sample that was sequenced in a study of OX40 agonist ivuxolimab in advanced cancers. Assay: immunoSEQ multiplex PCR; the TCRdb copy retains only in-frame clones and omits some. This table has approximately 74,000 clones, over 75% appearing once. The sequencing here drew on CD4+ or CD8+ T cells sorted from blood, taken in a trial of the OX40 agonist ivuxolimab. All receptors come from an adult with an advanced solid tumor such as melanoma, head and neck, liver or kidney cancer.

V gene TRBV7-2 combines with J gene TRBJ2-7, with 11 bases matching TRBD1. The V gene end was trimmed by 5 bases and the J gene end by 5 bases; junction bases not matched to a gene: 8. The CDR3 is 15 residues long. Germline CDR1 SGHTA, CDR2 FQGNSA. CDR3: CASSPRTGGKNEQYF. CDR3 DNA: TGTGCCAGCAGCCCCCGGACAGGGGGCAAGAACGAGCAGTACTTC.

This rearrangement joins TRBV5-5 to TRBJ2-7; D perhaps matches TRBD1 (6 bases). The CDR3 loop spans 15 amino acids. Trimming removed 5 bases from V and 7 bases from J, with 22 bases in between. Germline loops: CDR1 SGHKS, CDR2 YYEKEE (reference sequence). The chain's CDR3 is CASSLLGASNGEQYF. For the CDR3, the DNA is TGTGCCAGCAGTCTGCTGGGGGCTTCGAATGGGGAGCAGTACTTC. Based on the CDR3 plus reference TRBV5-5 and TRBJ2-7, the full variable domain is DAGVTQSPTHLIKTRGQQVTLRCSPISGHKSVSWYQQVLGQGPQFIFQYYEKEERGRGNFPDRFSARQFPNYSSELNVNALLLGDSALYLCASSLLGASNGEQYFGPGTRLTVT.

The J gene is TRBJ1-1, the V gene TRBV4-1; weak D call: TRBD1 (5 bases). The CDR3 is 14 amino acids. Trimming stripped 4 bases from V and 5 bases from J, with 14 bases between. In germline, CDR1 is MGHRA, CDR2 YSYEKL. The CDR3 reads CASSRGPSVTEAFF. CDR3 nucleotide sequence: TGCGCCAGCAGCCGGGGACCGAGCGTGACTGAAGCTTTCTTT.

This chain links TRBV5-1 with TRBJ2-2; 8 nucleotides match TRBD2. The germline CDR1 and CDR2 sequences are SGHRS and YFSETQ. V shed 4 bases and J 6 bases; nucleotides not matched to a gene: 8. The CDR3 is 15 residues long. CDR3 sequence: CASSTGLGEAGELFF. DNA of the CDR3: TGCGCCAGCAGCACGGGACTAGGGGAGGCCGGGGAGCTGTTTTTT.

This sequence joins TRBV2 and TRBJ2-1; D is uncertain. V lost 8 bases and J lost 10, with 21 bases in between. CDR3 length: 14 residues. CDR1 and CDR2 from the germline V gene are SNHLY and FYNNEI. CDR3 in DNA: TGTGCCAGCGAAGGTGAGGTGCCGGGTGGAGAGCAGTTCTTC. Translating gives CASEGEVPGGEQFF.

This clone was detected a few times. The rearrangement links TRBV15 to TRBJ2-5; D is possibly TRBD1 or TRBD2 (5 bases each). Germline CDR1 LNHNV, CDR2 YYDKDF (reference sequence). CDR3 length equals 14 residues. With 0 bases removed from V and 5 bases from J, the gap between germline ends came to 10 bases. CDR3 sequence (DNA): TGTGCCACCAGCAGAGATATAGGGGAGGAGACCCAGTACTTC. Its protein product is CATSRDIGEETQYF. Variable domain in full (rest from reference TRBV15 and TRBJ2-5): DAMVIQNPRYQVTQFGKPVTLSCSQTLNHNVMYWYQQKSSQAPKLLFHYYDKDFNNEADTPDNFQSRRPNTSFCFLDIRSPGLGDTAMYLCATSRDIGEETQYFGPGTRLLVL.

The V gene is TRBV7-8, the J gene TRBJ1-1; D is unclear. Germline CDR1 reads SGHVS; CDR2 reads FQNEAQ. V was clipped by 1 base and J by 1 base, with 7 bases between them. CDR3 length equals 14 residues. The CDR3 is CASSLVWGNTEAFF. Here the CDR3 DNA reads TGTGCCAGCAGCTTAGTCTGGGGGAACACTGAAGCTTTCTTT.

The CDR3: CASSLGVLGTGELFF. The CDR3 DNA reads as TGTGCCAGCAGCCTGGGGGTGTTGGGGACCGGGGAGCTGTTTTTT. The rearrangement uses TRBV14 and TRBJ2-2; TRBD1 or TRBD2 may be the D gene (5 bases each). Looked up from germline, CDR1 is SGHDN and CDR2 is FVKESK. This CDR3 comprises 15 residues. Trimming took off 4 bases at V and 5 bases at J, with 14 bases between the two ends.

The V and J genes are TRBV27 and TRBJ2-7, with TRBD2 matching over 11 bases. The CDR3 has 17 amino acids. Losses at the gene ends were 6 bases for V and 9 bases for J; bases not matched to a gene: 19. Germline values: CDR1 MNHEY, CDR2 SMNVEV (reference sequence). The CDR3 DNA reads as TGTGCCAGCAGCTCTCTGAGGCCGGGACTAGCGGTCACCGGGCAGTACTTC. Translating it yields CASSSLRPGLAVTGQYF.

This chain joins TRBV6-1 and TRBJ2-7; D may be TRBD1 or TRBD2 (5 bases each). V was pared by 8 bases and J by 0 bases, with 14 bases between. This CDR3 comprises 14 residues. The germline CDR1 and CDR2 sequences are MNHNS and SASEGT. CDR3 nucleotide sequence: TGTGCCAGCCGTCCCGGGACGTTCTCCTACGAGCAGTACTTC. Encoded protein: CASRPGTFSYEQYF.

The rearrangement uses TRBV6-6 and TRBJ1-5; D unresolved. The CDR3 has 11 residues. Germline V CDR1 and CDR2: MNHNY, SVGAGI (reference sequence). Trimming cost V 9 bases and J 4 bases, with 7 bases left between them. Written as DNA, the CDR3 is TGTGCCAGGGGAGTAAATCAGCCCCAGCATTTT. Protein product: CARGVNQPQHF.

V is TRBV5-6 and J is TRBJ1-1; perhaps TRBD1 as D (5 bases). This CDR3 has 15 amino acids. The V and J ends lost 2 bases and 6 bases respectively, with 17 bases between them. Germline CDR1 SGHDT, CDR2 YYEEEE. CDR3 sequence: CASSFSSGSFSEAFF. The DNA for the CDR3 is TGTGCCAGCAGCTTTTCGTCAGGGAGTTTCTCTGAAGCTTTCTTT.

DNA of the CDR3: TGTGCCAGCAGCTTTGCAACAGTCGGCGGGAGAGTGCATGAGCAGTTCTTC. This sequence encodes CASSFATVGGRVHEQFF. The genes are TRBV7-9 and TRBJ2-1; 7 positions agree with TRBD2. The CDR3 runs to 17 residues. V was clipped by 3 bases and J by 8 bases; unmatched bases: 16. Germline V gives CDR1 SEHNR, CDR2 FQNEAQ (reference sequence).